The 2 T cell receptor beta chains below all came from one sample that was sequenced in a study of OX40 agonist ivuxolimab in advanced cancers. Sequencing was performed with immunoSEQ multiplex PCR; in TCRdb, only in-frame clones are kept and a portion is missing. Among 44,000 or so clones, 79% were seen once, and the ten largest hold 1.5% to 2%. The source material was CD4+ or CD8+ T cells sorted from blood, sampled in a trial of the OX40 agonist ivuxolimab. The receptor source for this set is an adult with an advanced solid tumor such as melanoma, head and neck, liver or kidney cancer.

This chain connects TRBV7-2 to TRBJ1-2; 8 nucleotides match TRBD1. Germline V gives CDR1 SGHTA, CDR2 FQGNSA. The CDR3 covers 14 residues. J was trimmed by 2 bases and V by 1 base; bases with no gene match: 0. The CDR3 sequence: CASSLGTGNYGYTF. The CDR3 DNA sequence: TGTGCCAGCAGCTTAGGGACAGGGAACTATGGCTACACCTTC.

The chain employs TRBV5-6 and TRBJ2-3, with 8 bases that match TRBD2. The germline CDR1 and CDR2 sequences are SGHDT and YYEEEE. The CDR3 consists of 18 residues. The ends lost 0 bases at V and 3 bases at J; junction bases unmatched: 12. The CDR3 loop is CASSLDWGGAGVTDTQYF. CDR3 in DNA: TGTGCCAGCAGCTTGGATTGGGGGGGAGCGGGAGTGACAGATACGCAGTATTTT. Using reference TRBV5-6 and TRBJ2-3 for the parts outside the CDR3, the full variable domain is DAGVTQSPTHLIKTRGQQVTLRCSPKSGHDTVSWYQQALGQGPQFIFQYYEEEERQRGNFPDRFSGHQFPNYSSELNVNALLLGDSALYLCASSLDWGGAGVTDTQYFGPGTRLTVL.